What follows describes a single TCR beta chain. In the original analysis: Quantification of nucleated cells was approximated via reference gene primer amplification. TCRdb's table, derived via immunoSEQ multiplex PCR, lists solely in-frame clones and lacks some. V, J and clone size reflect that table, while D and trimming were determined from the DNA. The sample yields 150,000 to 200,000 clones, 85% seen once. This sample is drawn from a study of blood T cell repertoires in COVID-19. The overall study: Material from acute and convalescent COVID-19 was sourced from the United States, Italy and Spain. T cells, B-cell-depleted T cells, or PBMCs provided the cDNA or gDNA that served as material.

V gave up 0 bases and J gave up 4 bases, with 11 bases separating them. There are 15 residues in the CDR3. CDR1 and CDR2 (germline): SGDLS, YYNGEE. Sequenced material: peripheral blood. This receptor was obtained from a human donor with acute or convalescent COVID-19. The donor label of this sample is uncertain. V and J are TRBV9 and TRBJ1-3, with D possibly being TRBD1 (5 bases). CDR3 residues: CASSVEGNSGNTIYF. The CDR3 DNA reads as TGTGCCAGCAGCGTAGAGGGGAATTCGGGAAACACCATATATTTT. Full variable domain (rest looked up from reference TRBV9 and TRBJ1-3): DSGVTQTPKHLITATGQRVTLRCSPRSGDLSVYWYQQSLDQGLQFLIQYYNGEERAKGNILERFSAQQFPDLHSELNLSSLELGDSALYFCASSVEGNSGNTIYFGEGSWLTVV.